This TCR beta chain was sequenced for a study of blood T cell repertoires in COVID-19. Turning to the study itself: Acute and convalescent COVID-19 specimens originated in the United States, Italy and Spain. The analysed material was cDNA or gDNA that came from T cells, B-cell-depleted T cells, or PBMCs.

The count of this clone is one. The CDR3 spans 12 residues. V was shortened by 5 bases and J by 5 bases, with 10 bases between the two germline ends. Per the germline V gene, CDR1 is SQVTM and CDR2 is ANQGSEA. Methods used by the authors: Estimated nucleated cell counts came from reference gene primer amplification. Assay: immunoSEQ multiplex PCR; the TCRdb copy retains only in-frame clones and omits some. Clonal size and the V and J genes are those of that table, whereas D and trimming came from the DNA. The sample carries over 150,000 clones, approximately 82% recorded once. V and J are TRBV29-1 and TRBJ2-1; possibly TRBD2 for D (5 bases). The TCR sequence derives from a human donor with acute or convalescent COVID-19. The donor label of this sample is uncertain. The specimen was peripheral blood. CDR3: CSVNRGDNEQFF. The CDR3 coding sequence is TGCAGCGTTAATCGGGGAGACAATGAGCAGTTCTTC.